The 23 T cell receptor beta chains reported below all come from one sample, sequenced in a study of tumour-infiltrating T cells in Burkitt lymphoma. Sequenced by immunoSEQ multiplex PCR; TCRdb stores in-frame clones only, minus some. The sample shows around 45,000 clones, roughly 30% of them seen only once. The sequencing sample was made of tumor tissue. The receptors shown here come from a human donor with Burkitt lymphoma.

The CDR3 nucleotides are TGCGCCAGCAGCCCCGGGACAGGCCCTGGAAACACCATATATTTT. Residues: CASSPGTGPGNTIYF. The rearrangement joins TRBV4-3 to TRBJ1-3, with 8 bases fitting TRBD1. The V segment lost 4 bases and the J segment 2 bases; nucleotides outside the gene matches: 4. The CDR3 is 15 amino acids. Per the germline V gene, CDR1 is LGHNA and CDR2 is YSLEER.

A few counts support this clone. The chain recombines TRBV7-9 with TRBJ1-5; D uncertain. CDR1 and CDR2 from the germline V gene are SEHNR and FQNEAQ (reference sequence). The CDR3 covers 13 residues. V lost 8 bases, J lost 5 bases, and 13 bases lay in between. The CDR3 loop is CASREWRDQPQHF. The DNA for the CDR3 is TGTGCCAGCCGCGAATGGCGTGATCAGCCCCAGCATTTT.

There are a few counts of this clone. The gene calls are TRBV4-1 and TRBJ2-1; maybe TRBD1 (6 bases). The CDR3 sequence is 12 residues long. CDR1 is MGHRA, CDR2 YSYEKL, per germline. Trimming removed 8 bases from V and 9 bases from J, with 14 bases in between. CDR3 protein: CASCLLGGEQFF. In nucleotides, the CDR3 is TGCGCCAGCTGTCTTCTAGGGGGTGAGCAGTTCTTC.

The gene calls are TRBV12-5 and TRBJ2-1; TRBD1 aligns across 10 bases. Per the germline V gene, CDR1 is LGHNT and CDR2 is FRNRAP. The CDR3 extends over 16 amino acids. Trimming took 1 base from V and 5 from J; bases not matched to a gene: 5. In DNA form, the CDR3 reads TGTGCTAGTGGTTTGGCGACAGGGGGCATCAACAATGAGCAGTTCTTC. Its translation: CASGLATGGINNEQFF.

The V call is TRBV10-3, the J call TRBJ2-7, with D perhaps TRBD2 (6 bases). Germline V CDR1 and CDR2: ENHRY, SYGVKD. V was trimmed by 8 bases and J by 7 bases, leaving 24 bases between them. CDR3 size: 15 residues. CDR3 region: CAISPRREKSREQYF. In nucleotides, the CDR3 is TGTGCCATCTCTCCCCGGAGGGAGAAGTCGAGGGAGCAGTACTTC.

This clone has only a few counts. The chain employs TRBV6-1 and TRBJ1-6, with 7 bases lining up with TRBD1. This CDR3 is 14 amino acids long. The J segment lost 8 bases and the V segment lost 3 bases, leaving 4 bases of the junction unmatched. Germline CDR1 reads MNHNS; CDR2 reads SASEGT. This CDR3 reads CASSDRGNDSPLHF. The CDR3, as DNA: TGTGCCAGCAGTGACAGGGGGAATGATTCACCCCTCCACTTT.

This clone was counted between two and nine times. This chain links TRBV29-1 with TRBJ2-5; 8 nucleotides agree with TRBD1. V was clipped by 0 bases and J by 5 bases; unmatched bases: 8. This CDR3 is 15 amino acids long. Germline loops: CDR1 SQVTM, CDR2 ANQGSEA. In DNA, the CDR3 is TGCAGCGTTGAAGATCCCGGCAGGGGGCGTGAGACCCAGTACTTC. Its translation: CSVEDPGRGRETQYF.

The rearrangement uses TRBV19 and TRBJ1-1; perhaps TRBD1 as D (6 bases). Trimming took 7 bases from V and 0 from J, leaving 15 bases between them. There are 15 residues in the CDR3. The germline V gene encodes CDR1 LNHDA and CDR2 SQIVND (reference sequence). The CDR3 loop reads CASTLGQGLNTEAFF. The DNA of the CDR3 is TGTGCCAGTACGCTCGGGCAGGGGCTGAACACTGAAGCTTTCTTT.

The V call is TRBV5-1, the J call TRBJ2-5; D remains unclear. Germline V gene lookup returns CDR1 SGHRS and CDR2 YFSETQ. The CDR3 is 13 residues long. V lost 5 bases and J lost 5, with 13 bases in between. CDR3 nucleotide sequence: TGCGCCAGCAGTGACGTGATCGGGGAGACCCAGTACTTC. This sequence encodes CASSDVIGETQYF. Drawing the rest from reference TRBV5-1 and TRBJ2-5, the complete variable domain is KAGVTQTPRYLIKTRGQQVTLSCSPISGHRSVSWYQQTPGQGLQFLFEYFSETQRNKGNFPGRFSGRQFSNSRSEMNVSTLELGDSALYLCASSDVIGETQYFGPGTRLLVL.

The chain recombines TRBV7-2 with TRBJ2-3; the D is unclear. CDR3 length: 13 amino acids. V lost 0 bases and J 5 bases, leaving 6 bases between the germline ends. Germline V gives CDR1 SGHTA, CDR2 FQGNSA. CDR3 in DNA: TGTGCCAGCAGCTTAGCGCGTTTAGATACGCAGTATTTT. Translation: CASSLARLDTQYF. The entire variable domain, with the rest obtained from reference TRBV7-2 and TRBJ2-3, is as follows: GAGVSQSPSNKVTEKGKDVELRCDPISGHTALYWYRQSLGQGLEFLIYFQGNSAPDKSGLPSDRFSAERTGGSVSTLTIQRTQQEDSAVYLCASSLARLDTQYFGPGTRLTVL.

This clone was found a few times. V usage is TRBV5-6 and J usage is TRBJ1-1, with D possibly being TRBD1 (6 bases). Deletions cut 3 bases from V and 0 bases from J, with 15 bases between. From germline, CDR1 is SGHDT and CDR2 YYEEEE. The CDR3 has 16 residues. The CDR3 here is CASSWWGAVMNTEAFF. The DNA of the CDR3 is TGTGCCAGCAGCTGGTGGGGGGCAGTAATGAACACTGAAGCTTTCTTT.

This clone was detected only a few times. The CDR3 DNA is TGTGCCAGCTCACCGGGCACCTACGAGCAGTACTTC. Translating it yields CASSPGTYEQYF. V and J are TRBV18 and TRBJ2-7; D ambiguous. The V gene's germline CDR1 is KGHSH and CDR2 LQKENI. The CDR3 loop spans 12 amino acids. The V and J ends lost 3 bases and 2 bases respectively, with 5 bases between them.

The sample holds a few counts of this clone. V is TRBV13 and J is TRBJ2-7; 9 bases align to TRBD2. V was clipped by 4 bases and J by 2 bases; unmatched bases: 3. CDR1 is PRHDT and CDR2 is FYEKMQ in the germline V gene (reference sequence). The CDR3 is made up of 14 amino acids. The CDR3 loop reads CASSSSGDTYEQYF. CDR3 in DNA: TGTGCCAGCAGCTCTAGCGGGGACACCTACGAGCAGTACTTC.

This clone was observed a few times. V usage is TRBV19 and J usage is TRBJ2-2; 7 bases are shared with TRBD2. Germline lookup yields CDR1 LNHDA and CDR2 SQIVND (reference sequence). V trimming: 8 bases; J trimming: 4 bases; junction bases outside the gene matches: 7. This CDR3 contains 14 residues. CDR3 sequence reads: CASVLGRGTGELFF. In nucleotides, the CDR3 is TGTGCCAGTGTGCTAGGGAGGGGCACCGGGGAGCTGTTTTTT. The complete variable domain, with remaining parts taken from reference TRBV19 and TRBJ2-2, reads DGGITQSPKYLFRKEGQNVTLSCEQNLNHDAMYWYRQDPGQGLRLIYYSQIVNDFQKGDIAEGYSVSREKKESFPLTVTSAQKNPTAFYLCASVLGRGTGELFFGEGSRLTVL.

The chain recombines TRBV6-5 with TRBJ1-2, with D perhaps matching TRBD1 (6 bases). CDR1 MNHEY and CDR2 SVGAGI come from the germline V gene. The CDR3 has 14 residues. Trimming took off 4 bases at V and 8 bases at J, with 17 bases between the two ends. This chain's CDR3 is CASSSRTARRGYTF. The CDR3, as DNA: TGTGCCAGCAGTTCGCGGACAGCCCGCAGGGGCTACACCTTC.

The rearrangement uses TRBV6-1 and TRBJ2-7, with D maybe TRBD2 (5 bases). Trimming left V 8 bases short and J 3 bases short, with 11 bases between. Per germline, CDR1 MNHNS and CDR2 SASEGT. The CDR3 is made up of 12 amino acids. This chain's CDR3 is CASHSDYYEQYF. Here the CDR3 DNA reads TGTGCCAGCCATAGCGACTACTACGAGCAGTACTTC.

The chain employs TRBV6-5 and TRBJ1-1; D is unclear. CDR3 length: 13 residues. V lost 6 bases and J 0 bases, leaving 8 bases between the germline ends. In germline, CDR1 is MNHEY, CDR2 SVGAGI. CDR3 DNA sequence: TGTGCCAGCAGAGGCTTCATGAACACTGAAGCTTTCTTT. It codes for CASRGFMNTEAFF.

This clone has only one observation. The chain links TRBV19 to TRBJ1-6; the match to TRBD1 covers 9 bases. J was trimmed by 7 bases and V by 5 bases; bases with no gene match: 9. CDR3 length: 16 residues. The germline V gene encodes CDR1 LNHDA and CDR2 SQIVND (reference sequence). The CDR3 region has the DNA TGTGCCAGTAGTTCGACATGGGACAGGGCGAATTCACCCCTCCACTTT. Encoded protein: CASSSTWDRANSPLHF.

The CDR3 loop is CASRTGGAGTEAFF. DNA of the CDR3: TGCGCCAGCAGGACAGGGGGCGCGGGGACTGAAGCTTTCTTT. The J gene is TRBJ1-1, the V gene TRBV5-1; 10 nucleotides match TRBD1. CDR1 and CDR2 (germline): SGHRS, YFSETQ. The CDR3 runs to 14 residues. The V gene end was trimmed by 5 bases and the J gene end by 5 bases; junction bases not matched to a gene: 6.

This clone occurred a few times. The genes are TRBV7-9 and TRBJ1-2; D not resolved. The V gene lost 6 bases and the J gene lost 2 bases, with 13 bases spanning the gap. The germline CDR1 and CDR2 sequences are SEHNR and FQNEAQ (reference sequence). CDR3 size: 14 residues. DNA for the CDR3: TGTGCCAGCAGTTCAGTACGGGCGAACTATGGCTACACCTTC. Its protein product is CASSSVRANYGYTF. Combining the CDR3 with reference TRBV7-9 and TRBJ1-2 gives the whole variable domain DTGVSQNPRHKITKRGQNVTFRCDPISEHNRLYWYRQTLGQGPEFLTYFQNEAQLEKSRLLSDRFSAERPKGSFSTLEIQRTEQGDSAMYLCASSSVRANYGYTFGSGTRLTVV.

The chain recombines TRBV27 with TRBJ2-1, with D unclear. From germline, CDR1 is MNHEY and CDR2 SMNVEV (reference sequence). Trimming removed 3 bases at V and 12 bases at J, with 9 bases between. The CDR3 length is 11 residues. DNA for the CDR3: TGTGCCAGCAGTTTTGGGCGCCGGCAGTTCTTC. This gives the protein CASSFGRRQFF.

The J gene is TRBJ1-1, the V gene TRBV5-1, with 8 bases aligning to TRBD1. The V gene's germline CDR1 is SGHRS and CDR2 YFSETQ. CDR3 length: 14 residues. J lost 3 bases, V lost 4 bases, and 5 bases had no gene match. The CDR3: CASSRTGMDTEAFF. In DNA, the CDR3 is TGCGCCAGCAGCCGGACAGGGATGGACACTGAAGCTTTCTTT. The entire variable domain, with the rest obtained from reference TRBV5-1 and TRBJ1-1, is as follows: KAGVTQTPRYLIKTRGQQVTLSCSPISGHRSVSWYQQTPGQGLQFLFEYFSETQRNKGNFPGRFSGRQFSNSRSEMNVSTLELGDSALYLCASSRTGMDTEAFFGQGTRLTVV.

This clone was counted between two and nine times. This chain uses TRBV29-1 with TRBJ2-1, with 9 bases that match TRBD2. Germline V gives CDR1 SQVTM, CDR2 ANQGSEA. This CDR3 has 14 amino acids. V gave up 4 bases and J gave up 5 bases; unmatched junction bases: 6. The CDR3 coding sequence is TGCAGCGTTGTAGCGGGGGCAAAACACAATGAGCAGTTCTTC. This translates into CSVVAGAKHNEQFF.